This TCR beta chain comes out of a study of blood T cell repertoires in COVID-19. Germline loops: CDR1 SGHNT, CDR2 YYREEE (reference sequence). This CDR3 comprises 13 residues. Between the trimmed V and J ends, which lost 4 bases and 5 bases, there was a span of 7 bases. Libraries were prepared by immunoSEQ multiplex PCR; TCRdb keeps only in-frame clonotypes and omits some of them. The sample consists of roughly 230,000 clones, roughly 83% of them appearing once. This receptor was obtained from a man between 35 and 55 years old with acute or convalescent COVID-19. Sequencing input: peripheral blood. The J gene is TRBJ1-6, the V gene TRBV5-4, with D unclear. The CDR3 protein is CASSPGDNSPLHF. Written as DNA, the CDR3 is TGTGCCAGCAGCCCCGGGGATAATTCACCCCTCCACTTT. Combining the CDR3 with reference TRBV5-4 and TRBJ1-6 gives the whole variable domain ETGVTQSPTHLIKTRGQQVTLRCSSQSGHNTVSWYQQALGQGPQFIFQYYREEENGRGNFPPRFSGLQFPNYSSELNVNALELDDSALYLCASSPGDNSPLHFGNGTRLTVT.